Given below is one TCR beta chain in context. Its specificity is not known. The donor cohort consisted entirely of Caucasian adults residing in Nashville, Tennessee. The deep-level immunoSEQ assay was used. The table came from immunoSEQ multiplex PCR; TCRdb's copy has only in-frame clones and leaves some out. This repertoire shows about 1 million clones, about 75% found once; its top ten account for about 1.5%. The CDR3 length is 13 residues. Trimming stripped 2 bases from V and 11 bases from J, with 10 bases between. The germline V gene encodes CDR1 MNHEY and CDR2 SMNVEV (reference sequence). This sample stems from a study of shared clonotypes between healthy human individuals. Study-wide context: Three plates were used per donor for CD4 naive, three for CD4 memory, two for CD8 naive and one for CD8 memory.

Study findings and constraints: Tissues were not sampled, only blood, and their repertoires likely differ.

The chain combines TRBV27 with TRBJ1-6; D not certain. Source material: memory CD4+ T cells sorted from blood. Documented subset: CD45RA-negative fraction. This TCR derives from a man aged 18 to 29 in good health. The CDR3 loop is CASSLGEQTPLHF. In DNA form, the CDR3 reads TGTGCCAGCAGTTTAGGAGAGCAGACACCCCTCCACTTT.